The rows below give T cell receptor beta chains drawn from one sample of a study of OX40 agonist ivuxolimab in advanced cancers. Here immunoSEQ multiplex PCR was the method, and the copy in TCRdb shows in-frame clones only, minus some. Of roughly 71,000 clones in the sample, approximately 90% were seen once. This material consisted of CD4+ or CD8+ T cells sorted from blood, taken in a trial of the OX40 agonist ivuxolimab. These receptors all come from an adult with an advanced solid tumor such as melanoma, head and neck, liver or kidney cancer. The CDR3 runs from the conserved cysteine through the conserved F or W. D genes are given only for firm matches.

V	D	J	DNA	CDR3
TRBV27	NA	TRBJ2-3	TGTGCCAGCACCTTCGACGCCCGCACAGATACGCAGTATTTT	CASTFDARTDTQYF
TRBV5-1	TRBD1	TRBJ1-1	TGCGCCAGCAGCTTGCTGGGACAGGCGAACACTGAAGCTTTCTTT	CASSLLGQANTEAFF
TRBV28	NA	TRBJ2-7	TGTGCCAGCATGAACTACGAGCAGTACTTC	CASMNYEQYF
TRBV2	TRBD1	TRBJ1-3	TGTGCCAGCAGGGCTTCAGGGGGCTCTGGAAACACCATATATTTT	CASRASGGSGNTIYF
TRBV5-1	TRBD1	TRBJ1-1	TGCGCCAGCAGCTTGGATCCAGGGGGCACTGAAGCTTTCTTT	CASSLDPGGTEAFF
TRBV9	TRBD1	TRBJ2-2	TGTGCCAGCAGCAGGGGACAGGGGGCTAGCACCGGGGAGCTGTTTTTT	CASSRGQGASTGELFF
TRBV6-1	NA	TRBJ1-1	TGTGCCTCCTTGGACAGAATGAACACTGAAGCTTTCTTT	CASLDRMNTEAFF
TRBV5-1	TRBD1	TRBJ2-3	TGCGCCAGCAGCTCGGGACAGCAGCCGGATACGCAGTATTTT	CASSSGQQPDTQYF
TRBV5-1	NA	TRBJ1-4	TGCGCCAGTGCAATTGACACTAATGAAAAACTGTTTTTT	CASAIDTNEKLFF
TRBV5-6	NA	TRBJ1-1	TGTGCCAGCAGCTTACCGGGGAACACTGAAGCTTTCTTT	CASSLPGNTEAFF
TRBV18	NA	TRBJ2-7	TGTGCCAGCTCACCCGGACCGGAAAAGCAGTACTTC	CASSPGPEKQYF
TRBV7-2	NA	TRBJ2-7	TGTGCCAGCAGCCCCTATAACTTGCCTGAGGTGTACTTC	CASSPYNLPEVYF
TRBV28	NA	TRBJ1-3	TGTGCCAGCAGCAAGACAGCGGCTGGAAACACCATATATTTT	CASSKTAAGNTIYF
TRBV19	TRBD1	TRBJ2-2	TGTGCCAGTACCCGACAGGGGGCGAACACCGGGGAGCTGTTTTTT	CASTRQGANTGELFF
TRBV16	NA	TRBJ2-2	TGTGCCAGCAGCCCCCTTGCCGGGACTAACACCGGGGAGCTGTTTTTT	CASSPLAGTNTGELFF
TRBV5-1	NA	TRBJ2-1	TGCGCCAGCACCCAGAACAACGGAGAGCAGTTCTTC	CASTQNNGEQFF
TRBV18	TRBD1	TRBJ2-5	TGTGCCAGCTCACGGGACAGGGTTGGGGAGACCCAGTACTTC	CASSRDRVGETQYF
TRBV2	NA	TRBJ1-1	TGTGCCAGCACCGAGGTGAGGAACACTGAAGCTTTCTTT	CASTEVRNTEAFF